This T cell receptor (beta chain) emerged from a study of tumor and adjacent non-tumor tissue in lung cancer. The wider study: Patients comprised about a dozen adenocarcinoma, a couple of squamous cell carcinoma and 1 small cell lung cancer.

There are 14 residues in the CDR3. V dropped 0 bases and J dropped 7 bases, with 14 bases sitting between them. Germline assignment: CDR1 DFQATT and CDR2 SNEGSKA (reference sequence). TCRbeta libraries were built with three rounds of nested PCR, modified from ARM-PCR. TCRdb redid the calling of the multiplex PCR reads with MiXCR, one entry per CDR3 protein. The table records more than 75,000 distinct CDR3 sequences, 80% of them present only once. This sample's RNA came from whole unsorted tissue. Distant lung tissue was collected more than 3 cm away from the tumor edge. This clonotype was counted many times.

The clonotype was recovered from a man in his sixties with small cell lung cancer. Sequenced input: distant non-tumor lung tissue. J is TRBJ2-3 and V is TRBV20-1; weak D call: TRBD2 (5 bases). In nucleotides, the CDR3 is TGCAGTGCTAGAGAGTGGAGGAGTTTGAATACGCAGTATTTT. Residues: CSAREWRSLNTQYF.